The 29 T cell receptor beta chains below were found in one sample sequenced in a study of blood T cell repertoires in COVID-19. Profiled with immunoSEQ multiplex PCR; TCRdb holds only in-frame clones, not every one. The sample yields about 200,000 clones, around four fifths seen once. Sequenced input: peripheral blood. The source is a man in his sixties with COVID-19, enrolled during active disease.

The CDR3 spells CASSLQGFSDEQYF. The CDR3 DNA follows: TGCGCCAGCAGCTTACAGGGGTTTAGCGACGAGCAGTACTTC. The chain carries TRBV5-1 and TRBJ2-7, with 7 positions matching TRBD1. There are 14 residues in the CDR3. The trim removed 2 bases at V and 5 bases at J, leaving 7 bases unmatched. Germline V gene data show CDR1 as SGHRS and CDR2 as YFSETQ.

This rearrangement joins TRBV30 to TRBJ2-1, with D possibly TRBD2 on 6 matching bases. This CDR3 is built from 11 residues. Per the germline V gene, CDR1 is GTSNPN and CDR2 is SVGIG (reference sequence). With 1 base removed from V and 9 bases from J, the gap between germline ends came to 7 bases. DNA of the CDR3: TGTGCCTGGAGTGGGGGGGTTGAGCAGTTCTTC. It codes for CAWSGGVEQFF.

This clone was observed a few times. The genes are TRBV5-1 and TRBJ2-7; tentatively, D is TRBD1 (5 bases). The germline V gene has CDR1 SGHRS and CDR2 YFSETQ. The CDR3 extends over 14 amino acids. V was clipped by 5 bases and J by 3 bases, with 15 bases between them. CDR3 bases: TGCGCCAGCAGTACTTTACCTCAGGGCTACGAGCAGTACTTC. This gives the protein CASSTLPQGYEQYF.

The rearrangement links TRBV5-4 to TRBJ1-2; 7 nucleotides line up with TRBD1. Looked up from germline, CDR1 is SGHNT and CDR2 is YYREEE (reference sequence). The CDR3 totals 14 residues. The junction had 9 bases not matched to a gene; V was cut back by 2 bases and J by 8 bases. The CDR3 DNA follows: TGTGCCAGCAGCTTCAGCCAGGGGGATGAGGGCTACACCTTC. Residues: CASSFSQGDEGYTF.

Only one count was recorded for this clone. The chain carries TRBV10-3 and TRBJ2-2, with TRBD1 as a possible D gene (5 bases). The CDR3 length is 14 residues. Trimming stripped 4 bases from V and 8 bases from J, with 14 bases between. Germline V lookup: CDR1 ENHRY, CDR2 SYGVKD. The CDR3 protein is CAISASDSRGELFF. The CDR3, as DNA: TGTGCCATCAGTGCCTCCGACAGCCGAGGGGAGCTGTTTTTT.

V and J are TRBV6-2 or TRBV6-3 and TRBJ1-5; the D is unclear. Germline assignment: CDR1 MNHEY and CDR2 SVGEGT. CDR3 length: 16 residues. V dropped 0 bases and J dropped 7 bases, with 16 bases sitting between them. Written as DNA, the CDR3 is TGTGCCAGCAGTTACTCCGTTGTAGCAGGCGGGCAGCCCCAGCATTTT. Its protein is CASSYSVVAGGQPQHF.

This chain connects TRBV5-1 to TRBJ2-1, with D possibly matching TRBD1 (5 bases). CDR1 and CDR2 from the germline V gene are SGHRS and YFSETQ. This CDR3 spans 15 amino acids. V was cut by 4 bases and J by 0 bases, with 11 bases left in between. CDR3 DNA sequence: TGCGCCAGCAGCACCGGACATCCCTCCTACAATGAGCAGTTCTTC. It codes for CASSTGHPSYNEQFF.

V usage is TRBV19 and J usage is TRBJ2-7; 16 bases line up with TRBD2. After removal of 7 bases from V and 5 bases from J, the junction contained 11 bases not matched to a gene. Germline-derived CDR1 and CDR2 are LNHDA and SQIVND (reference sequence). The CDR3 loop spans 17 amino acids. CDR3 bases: TGTGCCAGTAACCCGGGACTAGCGGGAGGGCCTCGAAACGAGCAGTACTTC. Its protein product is CASNPGLAGGPRNEQYF.

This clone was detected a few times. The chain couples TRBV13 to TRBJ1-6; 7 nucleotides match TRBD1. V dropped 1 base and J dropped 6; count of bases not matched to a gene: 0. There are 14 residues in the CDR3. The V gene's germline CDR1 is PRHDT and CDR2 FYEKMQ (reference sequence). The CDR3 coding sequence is TGTGCCAGCAGCTTAGCAGGGGGTAATTCACCCCTCCACTTT. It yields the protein CASSLAGGNSPLHF.

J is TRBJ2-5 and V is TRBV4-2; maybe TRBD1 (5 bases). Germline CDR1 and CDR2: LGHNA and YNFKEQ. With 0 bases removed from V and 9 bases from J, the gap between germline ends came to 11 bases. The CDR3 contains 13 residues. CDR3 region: CASSQEGPAAQYF. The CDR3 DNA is TGTGCCAGCAGCCAAGAGGGGCCCGCGGCCCAGTACTTC.

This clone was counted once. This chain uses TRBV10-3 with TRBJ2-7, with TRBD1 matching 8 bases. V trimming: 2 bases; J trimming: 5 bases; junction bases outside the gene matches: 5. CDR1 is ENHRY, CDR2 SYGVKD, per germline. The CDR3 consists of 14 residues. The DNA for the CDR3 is TGTGCCATCAGTGAGCCGGGACAGGCCCACGAGCAGTACTTC. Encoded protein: CAISEPGQAHEQYF.

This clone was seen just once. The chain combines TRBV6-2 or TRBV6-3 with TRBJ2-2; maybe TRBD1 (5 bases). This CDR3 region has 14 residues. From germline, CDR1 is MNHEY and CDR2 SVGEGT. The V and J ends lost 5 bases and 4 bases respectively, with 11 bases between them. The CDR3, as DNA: TGTGCCAGCAGTGTAACCAGGGCCACCGGGGAGCTGTTTTTT. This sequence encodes CASSVTRATGELFF.

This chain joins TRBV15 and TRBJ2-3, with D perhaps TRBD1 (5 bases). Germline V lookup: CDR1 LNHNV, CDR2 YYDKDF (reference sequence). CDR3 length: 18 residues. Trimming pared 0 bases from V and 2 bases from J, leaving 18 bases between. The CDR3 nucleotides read TGTGCCACCAGCAGAGATCCTATGGGGCACCCTGACACAGATACGCAGTATTTT. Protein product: CATSRDPMGHPDTDTQYF.

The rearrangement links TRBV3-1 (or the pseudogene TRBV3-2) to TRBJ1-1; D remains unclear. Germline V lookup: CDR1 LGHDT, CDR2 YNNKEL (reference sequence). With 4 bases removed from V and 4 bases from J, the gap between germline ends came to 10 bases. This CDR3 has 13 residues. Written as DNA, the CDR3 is TGTGCCAGCAGCCGGATGGAGGGCACTGAAGCTTTCTTT. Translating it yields CASSRMEGTEAFF.

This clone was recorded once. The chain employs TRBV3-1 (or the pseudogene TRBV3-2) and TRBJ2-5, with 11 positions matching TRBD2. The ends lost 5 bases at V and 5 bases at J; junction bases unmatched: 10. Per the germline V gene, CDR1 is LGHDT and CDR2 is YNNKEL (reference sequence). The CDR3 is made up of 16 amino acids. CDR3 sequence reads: CASSSTSGTRGETQYF. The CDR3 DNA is TGTGCCAGCAGCTCGACTAGCGGGACCCGGGGGGAGACCCAGTACTTC.

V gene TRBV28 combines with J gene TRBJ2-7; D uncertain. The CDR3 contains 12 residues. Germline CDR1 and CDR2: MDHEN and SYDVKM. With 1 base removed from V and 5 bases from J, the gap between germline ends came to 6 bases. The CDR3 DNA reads TGTGCCAGCAGTTTATACCCTAACGAGCAGTACTTC. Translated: CASSLYPNEQYF. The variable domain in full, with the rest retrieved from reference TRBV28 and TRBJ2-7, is DVKVTQSSRYLVKRTGEKVFLECVQDMDHENMFWYRQDPGLGLRLIYFSYDVKMKEKGDIPEGYSVSREKKERFSLILESASTNQTSMYLCASSLYPNEQYFGPGTRLTVT.

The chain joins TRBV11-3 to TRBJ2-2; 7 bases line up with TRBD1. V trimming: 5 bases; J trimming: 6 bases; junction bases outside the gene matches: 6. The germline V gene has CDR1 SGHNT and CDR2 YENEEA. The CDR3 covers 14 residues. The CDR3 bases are TGTGCCAGCAGCCGGGACAGTCCTTCCGGGGAGCTGTTTTTT. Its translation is CASSRDSPSGELFF. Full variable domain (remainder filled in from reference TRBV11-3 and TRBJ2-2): EAGVVQSPRYKIIEKKQPVAFWCNPISGHNTLYWYLQNLGQGPELLIRYENEEAVDDSQLPKDRFSAERLKGVDSTLKIQPAELGDSAVYLCASSRDSPSGELFFGEGSRLTVL.

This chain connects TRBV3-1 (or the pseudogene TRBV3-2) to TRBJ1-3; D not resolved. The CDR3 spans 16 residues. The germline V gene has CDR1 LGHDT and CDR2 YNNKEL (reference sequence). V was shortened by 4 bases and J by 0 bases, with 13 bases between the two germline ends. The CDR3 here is CASSRIKPSSGNTIYF. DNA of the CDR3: TGTGCCAGCAGCCGAATTAAACCGAGCTCTGGAAACACCATATATTTT.

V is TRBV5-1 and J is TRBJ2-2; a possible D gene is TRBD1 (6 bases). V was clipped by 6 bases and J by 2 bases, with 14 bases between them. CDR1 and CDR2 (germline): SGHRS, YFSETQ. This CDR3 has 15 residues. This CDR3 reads CASTTTGRNTGELFF. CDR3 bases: TGCGCCAGCACTACGACAGGACGTAACACCGGGGAGCTGTTTTTT.

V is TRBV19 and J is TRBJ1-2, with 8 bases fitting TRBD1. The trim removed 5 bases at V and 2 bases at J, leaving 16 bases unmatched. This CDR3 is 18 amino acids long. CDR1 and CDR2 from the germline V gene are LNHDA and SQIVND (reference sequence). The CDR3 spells CASSPQRTGYLANYGYTF. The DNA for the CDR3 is TGTGCCAGTAGTCCCCAACGGACAGGGTACCTAGCCAACTATGGCTACACCTTC.

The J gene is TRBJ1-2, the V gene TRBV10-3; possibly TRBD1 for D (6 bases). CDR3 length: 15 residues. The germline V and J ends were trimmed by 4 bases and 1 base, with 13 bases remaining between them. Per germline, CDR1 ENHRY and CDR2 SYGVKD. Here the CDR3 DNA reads TGTGCCATCAGTGGTTGGGACATCGGTAACTATGGCTACACCTTC. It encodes CAISGWDIGNYGYTF.

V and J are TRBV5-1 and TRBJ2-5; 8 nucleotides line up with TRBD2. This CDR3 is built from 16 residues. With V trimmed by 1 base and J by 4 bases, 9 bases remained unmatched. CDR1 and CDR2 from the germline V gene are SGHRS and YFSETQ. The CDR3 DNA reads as TGCGCCAGCAGCTTGCTAGGGGTCGGGGGGGCAGAGACCCAGTACTTC. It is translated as CASSLLGVGGAETQYF.

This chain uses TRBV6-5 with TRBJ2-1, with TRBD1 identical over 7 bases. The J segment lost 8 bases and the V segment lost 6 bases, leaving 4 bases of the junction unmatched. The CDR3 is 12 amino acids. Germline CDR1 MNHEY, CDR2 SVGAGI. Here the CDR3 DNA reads TGTGCCAGCAGCAGGGGGAGTTATGAGCAGTTCTTC. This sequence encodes CASSRGSYEQFF.

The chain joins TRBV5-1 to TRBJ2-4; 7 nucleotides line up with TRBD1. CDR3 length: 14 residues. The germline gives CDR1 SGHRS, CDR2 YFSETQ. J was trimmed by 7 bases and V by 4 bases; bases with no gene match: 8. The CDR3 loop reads CASSPTGDGNIQYF. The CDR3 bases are TGCGCCAGCAGCCCAACAGGGGACGGCAACATTCAGTACTTC.

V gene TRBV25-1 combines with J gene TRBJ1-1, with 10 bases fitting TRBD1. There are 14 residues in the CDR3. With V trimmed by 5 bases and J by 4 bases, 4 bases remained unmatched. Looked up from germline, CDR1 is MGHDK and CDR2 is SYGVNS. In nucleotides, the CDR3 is TGTGCCAGCAGTTCGACAGGGGGCGTCACTGAAGCTTTCTTT. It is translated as CASSSTGGVTEAFF.

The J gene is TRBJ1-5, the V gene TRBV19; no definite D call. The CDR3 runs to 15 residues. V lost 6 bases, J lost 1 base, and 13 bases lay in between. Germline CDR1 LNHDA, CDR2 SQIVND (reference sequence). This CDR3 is CASRNIPWSNQPQHF. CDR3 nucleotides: TGTGCCAGTAGGAACATCCCCTGGAGCAATCAGCCCCAGCATTTT.

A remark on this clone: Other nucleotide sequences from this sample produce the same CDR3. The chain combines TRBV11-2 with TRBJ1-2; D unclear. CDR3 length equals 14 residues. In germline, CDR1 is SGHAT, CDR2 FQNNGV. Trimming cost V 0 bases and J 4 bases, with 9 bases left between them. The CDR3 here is CASSLERQFYGYTF. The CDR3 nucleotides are TGTGCCAGCAGCTTAGAGCGGCAGTTCTATGGCTACACCTTC.

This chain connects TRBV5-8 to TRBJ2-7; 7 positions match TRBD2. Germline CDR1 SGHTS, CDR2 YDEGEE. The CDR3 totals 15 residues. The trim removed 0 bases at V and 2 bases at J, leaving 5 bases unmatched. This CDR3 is CASSLAGRVAYEQYF. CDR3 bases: TGTGCCAGCAGCTTGGCGGGGAGGGTGGCCTACGAGCAGTACTTC.

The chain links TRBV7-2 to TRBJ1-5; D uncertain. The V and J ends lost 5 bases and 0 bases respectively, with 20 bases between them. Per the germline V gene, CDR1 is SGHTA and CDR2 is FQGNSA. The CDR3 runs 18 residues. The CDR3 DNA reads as TGTGCCAGCAGCGCAACCATCCCCCGGGGTTATAGCAATCAGCCCCAGCATTTT. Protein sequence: CASSATIPRGYSNQPQHF. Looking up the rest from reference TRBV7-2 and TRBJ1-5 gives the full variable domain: GAGVSQSPSNKVTEKGKDVELRCDPISGHTALYWYRQSLGQGLEFLIYFQGNSAPDKSGLPSDRFSAERTGGSVSTLTIQRTQQEDSAVYLCASSATIPRGYSNQPQHFGDGTRLSIL.